Listed below are T cell receptor beta chains from one sample, sequenced in a study of shared clonotypes between healthy human individuals. This table comes from immunoSEQ multiplex PCR, and its TCRdb copy is limited to in-frame clones, with some not included. The sample has approximately 1,500,000 clones, 95% to 97% seen once. Sequenced input: naive CD4+ T cells sorted from blood. The source is a man aged 30 to 45 in good health. CDR3s include the opening cysteine and the closing phenylalanine or tryptophan. Clone size is given for some rows only: seen once, a few or many times, or a class if the clone is expanded.

V gene	clone size	J gene	CDR3 protein
TRBV2	NA	TRBJ1-4	CASSGEITNEKLFF
TRBV6-1	NA	TRBJ1-2	CASSERNSPQLGYGYTF
TRBV27	NA	TRBJ2-1	CASSLAPYNEQFF
TRBV28	NA	TRBJ2-1	CASSSRDRVIGNEQFF
TRBV14	NA	TRBJ2-1	CASSPGLAGGPYNEQFF
TRBV27	NA	TRBJ1-1	CASSSGTEAFF
TRBV2	NA	TRBJ2-7	CASSSTTRLGYF
TRBV5-5	NA	TRBJ2-2	CASSPGLAGVQNTGELFF
TRBV5-1	NA	TRBJ2-5	CASSLAPSGNGETQYF
TRBV9	NA	TRBJ2-5	CASSLGLGIVETQYF
TRBV28	NA	TRBJ1-5	CASSSVGGLFNQPQHF
TRBV4-2	NA	TRBJ2-7	CASSQEVHSSYEQYF
TRBV5-1	NA	TRBJ2-3	CASSTSRDSGSDTQYF
TRBV18	NA	TRBJ1-1	CASSLDRVIEAFF
TRBV5-1	NA	TRBJ2-1	CASSLESAGGSYNEQFF
TRBV29-1	NA	TRBJ2-1	CSVEDGVRAKRHFF
TRBV5-4	NA	TRBJ2-7	CASSAAGGSDYEQYF
TRBV5-4	NA	TRBJ2-5	CASRSQGSETQYF
TRBV5-1	NA	TRBJ2-1	CASSLGGPGRLSYNEQFF
TRBV19	NA	TRBJ2-1	CASSKISGITYNEQFF
TRBV5-8	NA	TRBJ1-5	CASSFLGDPGQPQHF
TRBV2	NA	TRBJ1-5	CASSRDRNNQPQHF
TRBV27	NA	TRBJ2-7	CASKGSGSYEQYF
TRBV4-1	NA	TRBJ2-3	CASSQVASKASTDTQYF
TRBV7-8	NA	TRBJ2-3	CASSLEWHTQYF
TRBV29-1	NA	TRBJ2-1	CSVVWGYNEQFF
TRBV29-1	NA	TRBJ2-7	CSDVAGASYEQYF
TRBV5-4	NA	TRBJ1-1	CASSPGGMNTEAFF
TRBV5-1	NA	TRBJ2-1	CASSPDRFNEQFF
TRBV19	few	TRBJ1-5	CASSIVDQPQHF
TRBV18	NA	TRBJ2-3	CASSRQGAASTDTQYF
TRBV18	NA	TRBJ1-2	CASSPKSRRASGYTF
TRBV10-3	NA	TRBJ2-2	CAISETGVGTGELFF
TRBV5-1	NA	TRBJ2-7	CASGAGTSGRDNYEQYF
TRBV14	NA	TRBJ2-1	CASSQPSRGGLALYNEQFF
TRBV7-2	NA	TRBJ2-5	CASSSLGLAGEETQYF
TRBV7-2	NA	TRBJ1-2	CASSLAGLNYGYTF
TRBV19	NA	TRBJ1-2	CASSISAPRRGNYGYTF